The 16 T cell receptor beta chains below were found in one sample sequenced in a study of patients and donors after allogeneic stem cell transplantation. TCRdb processed the RT-PCR reads anew with MiXCR; each CDR3 protein has one entry. Among roughly 41,000 distinct CDR3 sequences, 30% to 40% were seen once, and the ten largest hold around 72%. Sequenced sample: blood, either unsorted or a sorted T cell fraction (not recorded which). These receptors were collected from a human donor who was either an allogeneic HSCT recipient or a stem cell or donor lymphocyte infusion donor (not recorded which). It is not recorded whose cells these are; they may come from a transplant donor.

A few counts support this clonotype. The chain combines TRBV29-1 with TRBJ1-1, with 12 bases identical to TRBD1. Germline assignment: CDR1 SQVTM and CDR2 ANQGSEA. CDR3 length equals 15 residues. With V trimmed by 8 bases and J by 1 base, 8 bases remained unmatched. CDR3 sequence: CSPEGQGAWNTEAFF. CDR3 sequence (DNA): TGCAGCCCCGAGGGACAGGGGGCATGGAACACTGAAGCTTTCTTT.

There are a few counts of this clonotype. J is TRBJ2-1 and V is TRBV12-3 or TRBV12-4, with TRBD1 as a possible D gene (6 bases). The ends were cut back, 5 bases at V and 6 bases at J, with 17 bases in the middle. This CDR3 has 15 residues. CDR3 DNA sequence: TGTGCCAGCAGTCCCGGGACGCCACAGGGCAATGAGCAGTTCTTC. It codes for CASSPGTPQGNEQFF.

This clonotype has just a few counts. This chain connects TRBV7-2 to TRBJ2-1, with unresolved D. The V gene's germline CDR1 is SGHTA and CDR2 FQGNSA. The CDR3 is 15 residues long. Trimming left V 4 bases short and J 0 bases short, with 10 bases between. DNA for the CDR3: TGTGCCAGCAGCTCCCTTAGTAGCTCCTACAATGAGCAGTTCTTC. Its translation is CASSSLSSSYNEQFF.

This clonotype was recorded once. The chain has TRBV4-3 and TRBJ1-5; a weak D match, TRBD1 (6 bases). CDR1 and CDR2 from the germline V gene are LGHNA and YSLEER. The V end lost 0 bases, the J end lost 0 bases, and 18 bases lay between the germline ends. The CDR3 runs 19 residues. CDR3 DNA sequence: TGCGCCAGCAGCCAAGAAACCAGAACAGGGTCCTATAGCAATCAGCCCCAGCATTTT. Protein product: CASSQETRTGSYSNQPQHF.

This clonotype showed up just a few times. The chain links TRBV4-3 to TRBJ2-1; D not resolved. This CDR3 has 15 amino acids. CDR1 and CDR2 (germline): LGHNA, YSLEER. V was pared by 3 bases and J by 4 bases, with 13 bases between. CDR3 region: CASSQDHFSYNEQFF. DNA for the CDR3: TGCGCCAGCAGCCAGGACCACTTTAGTTACAATGAGCAGTTCTTC.

The chain couples TRBV3-1 to TRBJ2-7; 8 bases are shared with TRBD2. The CDR3 runs to 15 residues. Germline values: CDR1 LGHDT, CDR2 YNNKEL (reference sequence). The V gene end was trimmed by 4 bases and the J gene end by 6 bases; junction bases not matched to a gene: 11. The CDR3 region has the DNA TGTGCCAGCAGCCGCCGAAAAGGACTAGCCGGCGAGCAGTACTTC. Translation gives CASSRRKGLAGEQYF.

There are many counts of this clonotype. The chain's CDR3 is CASSAGSPVGNQPQHF. The CDR3 DNA reads TGTGCCAGCAGCGCGGGATCCCCCGTAGGCAATCAGCCCCAGCATTTT. The rearrangement uses TRBV5-5 and TRBJ1-5; D is unresolved. Looked up from germline, CDR1 is SGHKS and CDR2 is YYEKEE (reference sequence). The CDR3 extends over 16 amino acids. Trimming pared 4 bases from V and 2 bases from J, leaving 16 bases between.

The chain couples TRBV10-3 to TRBJ2-6; D gene uncertain. The V gene lost 10 bases and the J gene lost 2 bases, with 6 bases spanning the gap. The germline gives CDR1 ENHRY, CDR2 SYGVKD. The CDR3 has 12 amino acids. CDR3 sequence (DNA): TGTGCCACAAAAACTGGGGCCAACGTCCTGACTTTC. Translated: CATKTGANVLTF.

A few counts support this clonotype. This chain uses TRBV9 with TRBJ2-5, with a possible D match to TRBD2 (5 bases). The germline V gene encodes CDR1 SGDLS and CDR2 YYNGEE. Trimming stripped 0 bases from V and 1 base from J, with 7 bases between. The length of the CDR3 is 14 residues. CDR3: CASSVGGVQETQYF. Here the CDR3 DNA reads TGTGCCAGCAGCGTAGGGGGAGTCCAAGAGACCCAGTACTTC.

This sequence joins TRBV5-6 and TRBJ1-2, with a possible D match to TRBD1 (5 bases). V lost 4 bases to trimming and J lost 3 bases, with 13 bases between them. From germline, CDR1 is SGHDT and CDR2 YYEEEE. The CDR3 length is 14 residues. For the CDR3, the DNA is TGTGCCAGCAGCCTCCCCGGGACTGACTATGGCTACACCTTC. Translated, it gives CASSLPGTDYGYTF.

The rearrangement links TRBV4-1 to TRBJ1-6, with TRBD1 matching over 10 bases. The CDR3 extends over 16 amino acids. CDR1 is MGHRA and CDR2 is YSYEKL in the germline V gene. V shed 2 bases, J shed 8 bases, and the junction held 6 bases outside the gene matches. The CDR3 protein is CASSQTGTGDDSPLHF. The CDR3 DNA reads TGCGCCAGCAGCCAAACCGGGACAGGGGACGATTCACCCCTCCACTTT.

This clonotype was found many times. In DNA form, the CDR3 reads TGTGCCATCAGTGACCGACAGCCGGGAGGCTACACCTTC. It codes for CAISDRQPGGYTF. The chain links TRBV10-3 to TRBJ1-2; D may be TRBD1 (5 bases). CDR3 length equals 13 residues. CDR1 is ENHRY and CDR2 is SYGVKD in the germline V gene. V gave up 3 bases and J gave up 8 bases, with 13 bases separating them.

This clonotype was counted a single time. The rearrangement links TRBV12-3 or TRBV12-4 to TRBJ2-5; 8 bases map to TRBD1. The length of the CDR3 is 14 residues. Trimming removed 7 bases from V and 3 bases from J; junction bases left unmatched: 7. CDR3 nucleotides: TGTGCCAGCACCGGGGACAGGAGAAAAGAGACCCAGTACTTC. This gives the protein CASTGDRRKETQYF.

This sequence joins TRBV28 and TRBJ2-7, with D possibly being TRBD1 (6 bases). V lost 3 bases and J lost 1, with 10 bases in between. The CDR3 is made up of 14 amino acids. Germline values: CDR1 MDHEN, CDR2 SYDVKM. The CDR3 protein is CASSFLDRSYEQYF. CDR3 nucleotide sequence: TGTGCCAGCAGTTTCCTGGACAGATCCTACGAGCAGTACTTC.

This sequence joins TRBV4-1 and TRBJ1-4; D remains unclear. The V gene lost 1 base and the J gene lost 0 bases, with 6 bases spanning the gap. This CDR3 spans 15 amino acids. The V gene's germline CDR1 is MGHRA and CDR2 YSYEKL. The CDR3 spells CASSQVSTTNEKLFF. DNA for the CDR3: TGCGCCAGCAGCCAAGTGTCAACAACTAATGAAAAACTGTTTTTT.

This clonotype was detected a few times. The chain links TRBV5-1 to TRBJ1-6; D remains ambiguous. The germline V gene encodes CDR1 SGHRS and CDR2 YFSETQ. CDR3 length: 13 amino acids. The V end lost 2 bases, the J end lost 5 bases, and 5 bases lay between the germline ends. The CDR3 loop is CASSFGDNSPLHF. The CDR3 coding sequence is TGCGCCAGCAGCTTTGGGGATAATTCACCCCTCCACTTT.